This T cell receptor (beta chain) derives from a study of blood T cell repertoires in COVID-19. Assay used: immunoSEQ multiplex PCR; TCRdb lists only in-frame clones, some missing. The sample lists tens of thousands of clones; more than 75% were seen once. Unmatched junction bases numbered 10, after V lost 4 bases and J lost 7 bases. CDR3 length equals 15 residues. CDR1 and CDR2 (germline): LGHDT, YNNKEL (reference sequence). The sequenced material came from peripheral blood. The chain links TRBV3-1 (or the pseudogene TRBV3-2) to TRBJ1-2, with 9 bases matching TRBD1. This receptor was taken from an elderly woman with acute or convalescent COVID-19. The CDR3 sequence: CASSLPGQGYGGYTF. CDR3 in DNA: TGTGCCAGCAGCCTGCCGGGACAGGGTTATGGTGGCTACACCTTC.